Shown below are 23 T cell receptor beta chains from a single sample sequenced in a study of blood T cell repertoires in COVID-19. TCRdb keeps only in-frame clones here, not all; method: immunoSEQ multiplex PCR. The table includes some 300,000 clones, 80% to 90% detected once. Sequenced material: peripheral blood. The receptors originated from a woman aged 50 to 60 with COVID-19, enrolled during active disease.

The chain couples TRBV6-5 to TRBJ2-3; tentatively, D is TRBD1 (6 bases). From germline, CDR1 is MNHEY and CDR2 SVGAGI. The CDR3 contains 15 residues. The ends were cut back, 6 bases at V and 0 bases at J, with 13 bases in the middle. The CDR3 nucleotides read TGTGCCAGCAGGAAGGACAGAGCTAGCACAGATACGCAGTATTTT. Encoded protein: CASRKDRASTDTQYF.

This clone was counted once. The chain recombines TRBV6-1 with TRBJ1-2; tentatively, D is TRBD1 (6 bases). The V gene lost 1 base and the J gene lost 0 bases, with 18 bases spanning the gap. Germline lookup yields CDR1 MNHNS and CDR2 SASEGT. This CDR3 spans 18 amino acids. CDR3 coding DNA: TGTGCCAGCAGTGAAGTGGGGCAGGGGCATTTCTCTAACTATGGCTACACCTTC. This gives the protein CASSEVGQGHFSNYGYTF.

This chain connects TRBV24-1 to TRBJ2-1; tentative D call: TRBD2 (8 bases). Germline V gene data show CDR1 as KGHDR and CDR2 as SFDVKD. This CDR3 is built from 13 residues. V was trimmed by 4 bases and J by 15 bases, leaving 18 bases between them. The CDR3 nucleotides are TGTGCCACCAGTGACCCAGGGACTAGGGGGCGGTTCTTC. Residues: CATSDPGTRGRFF.

J is TRBJ2-7 and V is TRBV5-4; 7 bases align to TRBD1. The CDR3 sequence is 14 residues long. CDR1 and CDR2 (germline): SGHNT, YYREEE (reference sequence). V gave up 3 bases and J gave up 4 bases; unmatched junction bases: 7. In DNA form, the CDR3 reads TGTGCCAGCAGCTCGCAGACAGGGCAATACGAGCAGTACTTC. It encodes CASSSQTGQYEQYF. Drawing the rest from reference TRBV5-4 and TRBJ2-7, the complete variable domain is ETGVTQSPTHLIKTRGQQVTLRCSSQSGHNTVSWYQQALGQGPQFIFQYYREEENGRGNFPPRFSGLQFPNYSSELNVNALELDDSALYLCASSSQTGQYEQYFGPGTRLTVT.

The chain couples TRBV14 to TRBJ2-2; TRBD2 matches 12 bases. V lost 6 bases and J lost 1; bases outside the gene matches: 9. CDR1 is SGHDN, CDR2 FVKESK, per germline. This CDR3 spans 18 amino acids. CDR3 DNA: TGTGCCAGCAGTCTCCGGACTAGCGGGGCCCTGAACACCGGGGAGCTGTTTTTT. As protein: CASSLRTSGALNTGELFF.

V gene TRBV27 combines with J gene TRBJ1-2, with TRBD1 as a possible D gene (6 bases). Germline CDR1 reads MNHEY; CDR2 reads SMNVEV (reference sequence). Trimming took 8 bases from V and 6 from J, leaving 19 bases between them. The CDR3 is made up of 14 amino acids. The CDR3 protein is CASGPPGVGDGYTF. Here the CDR3 DNA reads TGTGCCAGCGGACCGCCAGGGGTTGGAGATGGCTACACCTTC.

The chain recombines TRBV10-1 with TRBJ2-2; 12 bases map to TRBD2. Germline V lookup: CDR1 WNHNN, CDR2 SYGVQD (reference sequence). CDR3 length: 17 residues. V trimming: 4 bases; J trimming: 7 bases; junction bases outside the gene matches: 10. Here the CDR3 reads CASSGLAGAQGSGELFF. The DNA of the CDR3 is TGCGCCAGCAGTGGACTAGCGGGAGCCCAGGGGAGCGGGGAGCTGTTTTTT.

This chain uses TRBV7-9 with TRBJ2-4, with D possibly matching TRBD1 (5 bases). V dropped 1 base and J dropped 7 bases, with 8 bases sitting between them. CDR3 length: 13 amino acids. The germline CDR1 and CDR2 sequences are SEHNR and FQNEAQ (reference sequence). The CDR3 coding sequence is TGTGCCAGCAGCTTAGGTGACAGTAACATTCAGTACTTC. It specifies CASSLGDSNIQYF. The full variable domain, completed using reference TRBV7-9 and TRBJ2-4, is DTGVSQNPRHKITKRGQNVTFRCDPISEHNRLYWYRQTLGQGPEFLTYFQNEAQLEKSRLLSDRFSAERPKGSFSTLEIQRTEQGDSAMYLCASSLGDSNIQYFGAGTRLSVL.

CDR3: CASSLGGRPTDTQYF. In DNA form, the CDR3 reads TGTGCCAGCAGCTTGGGCGGAAGGCCTACAGATACGCAGTATTTT. The gene calls are TRBV5-6 and TRBJ2-3, with D unresolved. Germline CDR1 reads SGHDT; CDR2 reads YYEEEE. The CDR3 extends over 15 amino acids. Deletions cut 0 bases from V and 3 bases from J, with 11 bases between.

The chain is built from TRBV7-2 and TRBJ2-1, with a possible D match to TRBD2 (5 bases). V shed 4 bases and J shed 4 bases, with 8 bases lying between them. Germline V lookup: CDR1 SGHTA, CDR2 FQGNSA. The CDR3 runs to 13 residues. The chain's CDR3 is CASSSQRYNEQFF. CDR3 nucleotides: TGTGCCAGCAGCTCGCAGCGGTACAATGAGCAGTTCTTC. Full variable domain (missing parts from reference TRBV7-2 and TRBJ2-1): GAGVSQSPSNKVTEKGKDVELRCDPISGHTALYWYRQSLGQGLEFLIYFQGNSAPDKSGLPSDRFSAERTGGSVSTLTIQRTQQEDSAVYLCASSSQRYNEQFFGPGTRLTVL.

The chain combines TRBV2 with TRBJ1-4; D is possibly TRBD1 (5 bases). The germline V and J ends were trimmed by 7 bases and 7 bases, with 16 bases remaining between them. The germline V gene encodes CDR1 SNHLY and CDR2 FYNNEI. The CDR3 extends over 14 amino acids. Here the CDR3 reads CASTGGGAGEKLFF. CDR3 DNA sequence: TGTGCCAGCACCGGAGGAGGGGCCGGTGAAAAACTGTTTTTT.

The rearrangement uses TRBV4-1 and TRBJ2-2; maybe TRBD1 (5 bases). Germline V gene sequence: CDR1 MGHRA, CDR2 YSYEKL. CDR3 length equals 20 residues. V lost 3 bases and J lost 7, with 30 bases in between. The CDR3 is CASSHSSGIVQGRLLGELFF. The CDR3 coding sequence is TGCGCCAGCAGCCACTCGTCAGGCATCGTTCAGGGCCGTCTCCTCGGGGAGCTGTTTTTT.

The chain couples TRBV24-1 to TRBJ2-6; D might be TRBD1 (5 bases). Trimming cost V 2 bases and J 0 bases, with 13 bases left between them. Germline V gene data show CDR1 as KGHDR and CDR2 as SFDVKD. CDR3 size: 18 residues. CDR3 residues: CATSDYRNAGSGANVLTF. The CDR3 nucleotides read TGTGCCACCAGTGATTACAGGAACGCTGGCTCTGGGGCCAACGTCCTGACTTTC.

The chain couples TRBV2 to TRBJ1-2; 8 positions agree with TRBD1. This CDR3 comprises 13 residues. Trimming cost V 5 bases and J 7 bases; bases outside gene matches: 6. Germline values: CDR1 SNHLY, CDR2 FYNNEI. The CDR3 sequence: CASSTRTGFGYTF. DNA for the CDR3: TGTGCCAGCAGTACCCGGACAGGGTTTGGCTACACCTTC.

As regards this clone: Additional DNA sequences in this sample encode the identical CDR3. The genes are TRBV18 and TRBJ1-5, with D possibly matching TRBD1 (6 bases). The CDR3 contains 13 residues. Trimming stripped 3 bases from V and 6 bases from J, with 9 bases between. The germline V gene has CDR1 KGHSH and CDR2 LQKENI. CDR3 sequence: CASSPDRGQPQHF. CDR3 in DNA: TGTGCCAGCTCACCGGACAGAGGTCAGCCCCAGCATTTT.

The chain is built from TRBV21-1 and TRBJ1-1; the table calls TRBD1, which could not be checked here. TRBV21-1 is shown as a pseudogene. CDR3 length: 12 residues. The CDR3 coding sequence is TGTGCCAGCAGCAACTACGACAGTGAAGCTTTCTTT. It encodes CASSNYDSEAFF.

Written as DNA, the CDR3 is TGTGCCAGCAGTGAAGCGGAAAGCACAGATACGCAGTATTTT. It encodes CASSEAESTDTQYF. The chain is built from TRBV25-1 and TRBJ2-3; D unclear. Germline V gives CDR1 MGHDK, CDR2 SYGVNS. The CDR3 contains 14 residues. V was shortened by 2 bases and J by 0 bases, with 6 bases between the two germline ends.

This chain connects TRBV4-3 to TRBJ1-4, with D unclear. The germline V gene has CDR1 LGHNA and CDR2 YSLEER. The CDR3 totals 17 residues. The V and J ends lost 1 base and 6 bases respectively, with 18 bases between them. CDR3 region: CASSQVISGRKDEKLFF. For the CDR3, the DNA is TGCGCCAGCAGCCAAGTAATCTCCGGGAGAAAGGATGAAAAACTGTTTTTT.

The chain has TRBV28 and TRBJ2-7; D may be TRBD1 (6 bases). The CDR3 extends over 15 amino acids. V was clipped by 6 bases and J by 0 bases, with 15 bases between them. Germline-derived CDR1 and CDR2 are MDHEN and SYDVKM. CDR3 DNA: TGTGCCAGCAGCCTCGTCAGGGGAAGCTCCTACGAGCAGTACTTC. Its protein product is CASSLVRGSSYEQYF.

V gene TRBV19 combines with J gene TRBJ2-1; 10 bases line up with TRBD1. The junction had 3 bases not matched to a gene; V was cut back by 4 bases and J by 3 bases. The CDR3 contains 15 residues. CDR1 is LNHDA, CDR2 SQIVND, per germline (reference sequence). The DNA of the CDR3 is TGTGCCAGTAGTACGGACAGGGGGAGCTACAATGAGCAGTTCTTC. This gives the protein CASSTDRGSYNEQFF.

CDR3 bases: TGTGCCAGCAGCTTAAGGGGAATGACCAAAAACATTCAGTACTTC. Protein sequence: CASSLRGMTKNIQYF. The V gene is TRBV7-2, the J gene TRBJ2-4; TRBD1 might be the D (5 bases). The CDR3 length is 15 residues. V lost 2 bases and J 2 bases, leaving 10 bases between the germline ends. The V gene's germline CDR1 is SGHTA and CDR2 FQGNSA. Full variable domain (missing parts from reference TRBV7-2 and TRBJ2-4): GAGVSQSPSNKVTEKGKDVELRCDPISGHTALYWYRQSLGQGLEFLIYFQGNSAPDKSGLPSDRFSAERTGGSVSTLTIQRTQQEDSAVYLCASSLRGMTKNIQYFGAGTRLSVL.

V is TRBV18 and J is TRBJ1-4, with D possibly being TRBD1 (5 bases). Germline V gene lookup returns CDR1 KGHSH and CDR2 LQKENI. V lost 6 bases, J lost 5 bases, and 10 bases lay in between. The CDR3 sequence is 13 residues long. The CDR3 here is CASSLDTNEKLFF. The DNA of the CDR3 is TGTGCCAGCTCCCTGGACACCAATGAAAAACTGTTTTTT.

This chain uses TRBV6-2 or TRBV6-3 with TRBJ1-1, with 9 bases lining up with TRBD1. The CDR3 extends over 16 amino acids. The V gene's germline CDR1 is MNHEY and CDR2 SVGEGT. V lost 4 bases and J lost 8; bases outside the gene matches: 14. The CDR3 here is CASSFVDDRGFLEAFF. For the CDR3, the DNA is TGTGCCAGCAGTTTCGTCGACGACAGGGGGTTCTTGGAAGCTTTCTTT.